This is a list of T cell receptor beta chains from one sample in a study of T cell changes during pregnancy in multiple sclerosis. Some clones are missing from TCRdb's copy, which holds only in-frame ones; the method was immunoSEQ multiplex PCR. The table lists more than 55,000 clones, about 85% of them singletons. The source was CD4+ T cells from peripheral blood mononuclear cells, collected in the third trimester of pregnancy. Receptors were obtained from a female donor with multiple sclerosis, enrolled in a pregnancy study. CDR3s include the opening cysteine and the closing phenylalanine or tryptophan. The order of the fields is J gene, V gene, D gene, clone size, CDR3 protein, CDR3 DNA. A D gene is named only where the DNA matches it firmly. Only part of the rows carry a size: once, few, many, or a class if the clone is expanded.

TRBJ2-3 | TRBV7-2 | TRBD1 | - | CASGTGVFTDTQYF | TGTGCCAGCGGGACAGGAGTGTTCACAGATACGCAGTATTTT
TRBJ1-5 | TRBV30 | - | - | CAWSALAGDQPQHF | TGTGCCTGGAGTGCACTTGCAGGGGACCAGCCCCAGCATTTT
TRBJ2-6 | TRBV5-6 | TRBD1 | - | CASSLSTGGVGANVLTF | TGTGCCAGCAGCTTGTCAACAGGGGGCGTTGGGGCCAACGTCCTGACTTTC
TRBJ2-1 | TRBV27 | TRBD2 | - | CASSRGLAGPSSYNEQFF | TGTGCCAGCAGCCGAGGACTAGCGGGGCCCAGCTCCTACAATGAGCAGTTCTTC
TRBJ1-4 | TRBV19 | TRBD1 | - | CASSRGQSTNEKLFF | TGTGCCAGTAGCAGGGGACAGTCAACTAATGAAAAACTGTTTTTT
TRBJ2-3 | TRBV12-5 | - | - | CASGPGSTDTQYF | TGTGCTAGTGGTCCGGGAAGCACAGATACGCAGTATTTT
TRBJ2-5 | TRBV7-8 | - | - | CASRPKGELGTQYF | TGTGCCAGCCGGCCCAAGGGGGAATTGGGGACCCAGTACTTC
TRBJ1-2 | TRBV7-9 | - | - | CASSHRSYGYTF | TGTGCCAGCAGCCACCGGAGCTATGGCTACACCTTC
TRBJ1-4 | TRBV19 | TRBD1 | - | CASSAGGDRGLFF | TGTGCCAGTAGTGCCGGAGGGGACAGGGGGCTGTTTTTT
TRBJ1-1 | TRBV27 | TRBD1 | once | CASSLKGAWTEAFF | TGTGCCAGCAGCCTGAAGGGGGCGTGGACTGAAGCTTTCTTT
TRBJ2-2 | TRBV7-2 | TRBD1 | - | CASSKGQGATGELFF | TGTGCCAGCAGCAAAGGACAGGGGGCGACCGGGGAGCTGTTTTTT
TRBJ2-7 | TRBV10-3 | - | - | CAISDPRGALPLNSYEQYF | TGTGCCATCAGTGACCCTCGGGGGGCGCTACCTCTTAACTCCTACGAGCAGTACTTC
TRBJ1-2 | TRBV6-6 | - | - | CASRLGQIYGYTF | TGTGCCAGCAGACTCGGACAGATCTATGGCTACACCTTC
TRBJ2-7 | TRBV5-1 | TRBD1 | - | CASSLATGQGALYEQYF | TGCGCCAGCAGCTTGGCCACAGGGCAGGGGGCCCTCTACGAGCAGTACTTC
TRBJ2-7 | TRBV18 | TRBD2 | - | CASLGLAGGYEQYF | TGTGCCAGCTTAGGACTAGCGGGAGGCTACGAGCAGTACTTC
TRBJ2-7 | TRBV18 | - | once | CASSEGRLRGEQYF | TGTGCCAGCTCCGAGGGAAGGCTACGAGGGGAGCAGTACTTC
TRBJ2-5 | TRBV14 | TRBD2 | - | CASSLLTSGGAQYF | TGTGCCAGCAGCCTACTAACTAGCGGGGGGGCCCAGTACTTC
TRBJ1-2 | TRBV6-1 | - | once | CASSEEGEYGYTF | TGTGCCAGCAGTGAAGAAGGGGAATATGGCTACACCTTC
TRBJ1-4 | TRBV19 | TRBD1 | - | CASSIGTNRGGEKLFF | TGTGCCAGTAGTATAGGAACTAACAGGGGTGGTGAAAAACTGTTTTTT
TRBJ1-1 | TRBV6-5 | - | - | CASSYSKREQNTEAFF | TGTGCCAGCAGTTACTCTAAGCGGGAGCAGAACACTGAAGCTTTCTTT
TRBJ2-7 | TRBV28 | - | - | CASSFMAGSAYEQYF | TGTGCCAGCAGTTTCATGGCGGGGTCTGCCTACGAGCAGTACTTC
TRBJ2-7 | TRBV5-1 | - | - | CASSSTGTLKTGSYEQYF | TGCGCCAGCAGCTCTACCGGGACACTAAAGACGGGATCTTACGAGCAGTACTTC
TRBJ1-1 | TRBV7-2 | - | - | CASSLTGIRAFF | TGTGCCAGCAGCTTAACAGGGATTCGAGCTTTCTTT
TRBJ1-4 | TRBV15 | TRBD1 | few | CATSRGPQGGDNEKLFF | TGTGCCACCAGCAGAGGCCCACAGGGGGGGGATAATGAAAAACTGTTTTTT
TRBJ1-5 | TRBV7-2 | - | - | CASSLWAGSNQPQHF | TGTGCCAGCAGCTTATGGGCCGGTAGCAATCAGCCCCAGCATTTT
TRBJ1-4 | TRBV19 | TRBD1 | - | CASSSQTGATGNEKLFF | TGTGCCAGTAGTTCTCAGACAGGGGCGACCGGTAATGAAAAACTGTTTTTT
TRBJ1-2 | TRBV5-6 | TRBD1 | - | CASNQTPGTGIGGYGYTF | TGTGCCAGCAACCAGACTCCCGGGACAGGGATTGGTGGCTATGGCTACACCTTC
TRBJ2-7 | TRBV5-3 | - | - | CARFRLITDEQYF | TGTGCCAGATTCCGGTTAATTACGGACGAGCAGTACTTC
TRBJ1-1 | TRBV5-8 | - | once | CASRFDRTSSEAFF | TGTGCCAGCAGATTCGACAGGACGTCAAGTGAAGCTTTCTTT
TRBJ2-1 | TRBV7-9 | - | - | CASSPPSSDEQFF | TGTGCCAGCAGCCCTCCCTCCTCCGATGAGCAGTTCTTC
TRBJ2-2 | TRBV10-3 | TRBD2 | - | CAISPASGGITGELFF | TGTGCCATCAGCCCTGCTAGCGGGGGGATCACCGGGGAGCTGTTTTTT
TRBJ1-1 | TRBV9 | - | - | CASSVERDTTEAFF | TGTGCCAGCAGCGTAGAGCGGGACACCACTGAAGCTTTCTTT
TRBJ2-3 | TRBV19 | TRBD1 | - | CASSKEGQGSTDTQYF | TGTGCCAGTAGCAAAGAGGGACAGGGGAGCACAGATACGCAGTATTTT
TRBJ2-1 | TRBV11-3 | - | - | CASSPRGEVSYNEQFF | TGTGCCAGCAGCCCCCGAGGCGAGGTATCCTACAATGAGCAGTTCTTC
TRBJ1-2 | TRBV30 | - | - | CAWSPTGYGYTF | TGTGCCTGGAGCCCAACAGGGTATGGCTACACCTTC
TRBJ1-1 | TRBV6-1 | - | - | CASSEDRDFQVGEAFF | TGTGCCAGCAGTGAGGATAGGGACTTTCAAGTAGGGGAAGCTTTCTTT
TRBJ2-1 | TRBV7-9 | TRBD2 | - | CASSDLRGLAGANNEQFF | TGTGCCAGCAGCGATCTTCGGGGTCTAGCGGGGGCTAACAATGAGCAGTTCTTC
TRBJ2-1 | TRBV9 | TRBD2 | - | CASSRLQGMVARLAAYNEQFF | TGTGCCAGCAGCCGACTACAGGGAATGGTTGCTCGACTAGCGGCCTACAATGAGCAGTTCTTC
TRBJ1-1 | TRBV7-8 | - | - | CASRRPNTEAFF | TGTGCGAGCAGGCGGCCGAACACTGAAGCTTTCTTT
TRBJ1-5 | TRBV5-1 | TRBD1 | - | CASGTGEWNQPQHF | TGCGCCAGCGGGACAGGGGAATGGAATCAGCCCCAGCATTTT
TRBJ2-3 | TRBV5-8 | - | - | CASSSPPGYYTSTDTQYF | TGTGCCAGCAGCTCCCCCCCAGGATATTATACTAGCACAGATACGCAGTATTTT
TRBJ2-3 | TRBV7-2 | TRBD1 | - | CASSGQVLGGTDTQYF | TGTGCCAGCAGCGGACAGGTTTTGGGTGGCACAGATACGCAGTATTTT
TRBJ2-5 | TRBV7-3 | TRBD2 | - | CASSLPTTSPIGTQYF | TGTGCCAGCAGCTTACCGACGACTAGCCCAATTGGAACCCAGTACTTC
TRBJ2-3 | TRBV27 | TRBD1 | many | CASSFDRVGTDTQYF | TGTGCCAGCAGTTTCGACAGGGTAGGGACAGATACGCAGTATTTT
TRBJ2-3 | TRBV7-2 | TRBD2 | - | CASSYSSGGVIDTQYF | TGTGCCAGCAGCTACTCTAGCGGGGGGGTTATAGATACGCAGTATTTT
TRBJ1-1 | TRBV10-1 | - | - | CASPVGGAMNTEAFF | TGCGCCAGTCCGGTGGGGGGGGCCATGAACACTGAAGCTTTCTTT
TRBJ2-7 | TRBV18 | TRBD2 | few | CASSPGSGRIGEQYF | TGTGCCAGCTCACCAGGTAGCGGGAGGATCGGCGAGCAGTACTTC
TRBJ2-5 | TRBV9 | - | - | CASSVGISGQSETQYF | TGTGCCAGCAGCGTAGGAATCAGTGGGCAGTCAGAGACCCAGTACTTC
TRBJ1-3 | TRBV18 | TRBD1 | once | CASSPIFVTGGSGNTIYF | TGTGCCAGCTCACCTATCTTCGTGACAGGGGGCTCGGGAAACACCATATATTTT
TRBJ2-7 | TRBV5-6 | - | - | CASSSPYGLATYEQYF | TGTGCCAGCAGCTCCCCTTACGGGCTAGCGACCTACGAGCAGTACTTC
TRBJ2-5 | TRBV7-9 | - | - | CASSLNQLRSPSPQETQYF | TGTGCCAGCAGCTTAAATCAGTTGAGGTCACCTTCCCCTCAAGAGACCCAGTACTTC
TRBJ1-2 | TRBV29-1 | - | - | CSVAETNREGPYGYTF | TGCAGCGTCGCCGAGACCAACAGGGAGGGCCCCTATGGCTACACCTTC
TRBJ1-1 | TRBV6-4 | TRBD1 | - | CASSSGTGNEAFF | TGTGCCAGCAGTTCCGGGACAGGGAATGAAGCTTTCTTT
TRBJ1-6 | TRBV27 | - | - | CASSLTAGRYNSPLHF | TGTGCCAGCAGTTTGACAGCTGGGCGTTATAATTCACCCCTCCACTTT
TRBJ2-7 | TRBV27 | - | - | CASSPGLHSSYEQYF | TGTGCCAGCAGCCCGGGACTCCATTCCTCCTACGAGCAGTACTTC